What follows describes a single T cell receptor beta chain. No antigen is known for it. This entry is derived from a study of blood T cells in healthy people across ages. Whole-study context: About one barcoded beta molecule per two T cells was captured by template switching. Study-wide results and caveats: Strong correlation existed between TCR beta diversity and naive T cell percentage.

Aged about 6 to 90, donors were systemically healthy Caucasians from Russia. V gave up 2 bases and J gave up 15 bases, with 8 bases separating them. CDR1 is SNHLY, CDR2 FYNNEI, per germline. This CDR3 has 10 amino acids. With a J-beta primer mix and a sample-barcoded 5' primer, a second PCR ran 7 to 11 cycles. TCRdb re-called the 5' RACE reads through MiXCR, storing one row per CDR3 protein. The sample records 980,000 or so distinct CDR3 sequences, 45% to 50% being singletons. This sequence was found in a man in his thirties or forties in good health. The chain combines TRBV2 with TRBJ2-1; D may be TRBD1 (6 bases). Material for sequencing was blood. In DNA, the CDR3 is TGTGCCAGCAGTGAAATCAGGGGGTTCTTC. This codes for CASSEIRGFF.